Following are 8 T cell receptor beta chains from one sample sequenced in a study of T cells after yellow fever vaccination. TCRdb re-called the 5' RACE reads through MiXCR, storing one row per CDR3 protein. The data show over 45,000 distinct CDR3 sequences, about 5% seen once. Here the sequenced sample was PBMCs, either bulk or a sorted T-cell subset (CD4+, CD8+, memory, or dextramer-sorted; not recorded which), taken on the day of the yellow fever booster vaccination. The source is a man younger than 35 who received the YFV17D yellow fever vaccine.

The J gene is TRBJ2-3, the V gene TRBV5-1; D unclear. The CDR3 totals 17 residues. Germline CDR1 is SGHRS and CDR2 is YFSETQ. V gave up 4 bases and J gave up 0 bases, with 18 bases separating them. Written as DNA, the CDR3 is TGCGCCAGCAGCGTCTGGGCCGATACCGCTAGCACAGATACGCAGTATTTT. This codes for CASSVWADTASTDTQYF.

In this sample, this clonotype turned up many times. The chain carries TRBV6-5 and TRBJ1-6; D ambiguous. Germline V gives CDR1 MNHEY, CDR2 SVGAGI. The germline V and J ends were trimmed by 0 bases and 7 bases, with 16 bases remaining between them. The CDR3 extends over 17 amino acids. The CDR3 sequence is CASSYSVNLGENSPLHF. The CDR3 DNA sequence: TGTGCCAGCAGTTACTCTGTCAATTTGGGCGAGAATTCACCCCTCCACTTT.

At least ten counts were recorded for this clonotype. J is TRBJ2-3 and V is TRBV29-1; 8 nucleotides align to TRBD1. Unmatched junction bases numbered 3, after V lost 4 bases and J lost 0 bases. In germline, CDR1 is SQVTM, CDR2 ANQGSEA. The length of the CDR3 is 14 residues. CDR3 in DNA: TGCAGCGTTGGACAGGGGATTAGCACAGATACGCAGTATTTT. Translated: CSVGQGISTDTQYF.

This clonotype was detected ten times or more. J is TRBJ2-3 and V is TRBV7-9; unclear D gene. The CDR3 is made up of 15 amino acids. Per the germline V gene, CDR1 is SEHNR and CDR2 is FQNEAQ (reference sequence). With 1 base removed from V and 1 base from J, the gap between germline ends came to 9 bases. The chain's CDR3 is CASSLGSGGTDTQYF. CDR3 DNA: TGTGCCAGCAGCTTAGGTTCCGGCGGCACAGATACGCAGTATTTT.

This clonotype was observed at least ten times. This chain joins TRBV7-9 and TRBJ2-1; no clear D gene. This CDR3 contains 11 residues. Trimming removed 2 bases from V and 10 bases from J, with 6 bases in between. The germline gives CDR1 SEHNR, CDR2 FQNEAQ (reference sequence). CDR3 sequence: CASSLSPEQFF. The CDR3 DNA reads TGTGCCAGCAGCTTAAGTCCGGAGCAGTTCTTC.

This clonotype was seen repeatedly, ten times or more. The gene calls are TRBV6-5 and TRBJ2-1; 7 nucleotides line up with TRBD1. The length of the CDR3 is 15 residues. In germline, CDR1 is MNHEY, CDR2 SVGAGI. Trimming at V came to 6 bases and at J to 0 bases, leaving 5 bases not matched to a gene. CDR3 region: CASRSGQSSYNEQFF. DNA for the CDR3: TGTGCCAGCAGGTCGGGACAGTCCTCCTACAATGAGCAGTTCTTC.

At least ten counts were recorded for this clonotype. The V call is TRBV5-1, the J call TRBJ1-1, with TRBD1 identical over 9 bases. The V segment lost 5 bases and the J segment 3 bases; nucleotides outside the gene matches: 5. Germline lookup yields CDR1 SGHRS and CDR2 YFSETQ. This CDR3 is 14 amino acids long. As DNA, the CDR3 is TGCGCCAGCAGTTTCCGGGACAGGGACACTGAAGCTTTCTTT. Its protein product is CASSFRDRDTEAFF.

This clonotype appeared a few times. This chain links TRBV10-2 with TRBJ2-3, with TRBD1 as a possible D gene (5 bases). Germline V gives CDR1 WSHSY, CDR2 SAAADI. The V end lost 2 bases, the J end lost 5 bases, and 11 bases lay between the germline ends. This CDR3 region has 14 residues. The CDR3 here is CASSEPGHRDTQYF. In nucleotides, the CDR3 is TGCGCCAGCAGTGAGCCCGGACACAGAGATACGCAGTATTTT.